This TCR beta chain emerged from a study of blood T cell repertoires in COVID-19. Measured with immunoSEQ multiplex PCR; TCRdb has only the in-frame clones, and not every one. This table holds around 400,000 clones, 80% to 95% found once. Before they entered the study, exposed participants had met a COVID-19 case within 2 weeks. V lost 1 base to trimming and J lost 0 bases, with 7 bases between them. CDR1 and CDR2 from the germline V gene are SEHNR and FQNEAQ (reference sequence). This CDR3 contains 15 residues. Specimen: PBMCs or T cells enriched from blood (not recorded which). The chain recombines TRBV7-9 with TRBJ1-5; D uncertain. The origin of this receptor is a middle-aged woman who had been exposed to COVID-19. Written as DNA, the CDR3 is TGTGCCAGCAGCTTAGGCGATTATAGCAATCAGCCCCAGCATTTT. Amino acid sequence: CASSLGDYSNQPQHF.